The clone carrying this T cell receptor (beta chain) was seen once. These data are taken from a study of blood T cell repertoires in COVID-19. Study-wide background: The origin of the acute and convalescent COVID-19 samples was the United States, Italy and Spain. T cells, B-cell-depleted T cells, or PBMCs supplied cDNA or gDNA.

Germline trimming cut 0 bases from V and 4 bases from J; bases unmatched to any gene: 5. The CDR3 totals 15 residues. Germline V gives CDR1 SGHNT, CDR2 YYREEE (reference sequence). In the source study's methods: Amplification of reference gene primers provided the estimated nucleated cell counts. TCRdb's table, derived via immunoSEQ multiplex PCR, lists solely in-frame clones and lacks some. V, J and clone size reflect that table, while D and trimming were determined from the DNA. This table has roughly 140,000 clones, around 84% appearing once. Sequenced: peripheral blood. The clonotype originates from a woman in her fifties or sixties in a cohort sampled during active or convalescent COVID-19. The chain carries TRBV5-4 and TRBJ1-2; 8 bases align to TRBD1. The DNA of the CDR3 is TGTGCCAGCAGCTTGGGACAGGGGCGCTCCTATGGCTACACCTTC. It specifies CASSLGQGRSYGYTF.